This T cell receptor beta chain is drawn from a study of blood T cell repertoires in COVID-19. Across the study: The United States, Italy and Spain supplied acute and convalescent COVID-19 samples. T cells, B-cell-depleted T cells, or PBMCs supplied cDNA or gDNA.

The CDR3 is 12 residues long. The germline V gene has CDR1 MDHEN and CDR2 SYDVKM. Trimming pared 6 bases from V and 9 bases from J, leaving 12 bases between. This clone was recorded a few times. The same CDR3 can be traced to other DNA sequences in this sample. Per the original methods: Estimation of nucleated cell counts was performed using reference gene primer amplification. Produced via immunoSEQ multiplex PCR; TCRdb's table is partial and in-frame only. That table furnishes V, J and clone size, whereas the DNA furnished D and trimming. The profile shows 100,000 or so clones, around nine tenths of them singletons.

Specimen: peripheral blood. This TCR was sampled from a woman aged 45-60 years in a cohort sampled during active COVID-19. This chain links TRBV28 with TRBJ2-1; no firm D call. The CDR3 DNA reads as TGTGCCAGCAGCACAACCAGGTTTGAGCAGTTCTTC. Translation gives CASSTTRFEQFF. Using reference TRBV28 and TRBJ2-1 for the parts outside the CDR3, the full variable domain is DVKVTQSSRYLVKRTGEKVFLECVQDMDHENMFWYRQDPGLGLRLIYFSYDVKMKEKGDIPEGYSVSREKKERFSLILESASTNQTSMYLCASSTTRFEQFFGPGTRLTVL.